A selection of T cell receptor beta chains follows, all from one sample in a study of blood T cell repertoires in COVID-19. Using immunoSEQ multiplex PCR, the repertoire was profiled, and TCRdb retains in-frame clones only, with some absent. The sample has some 120,000 clones; approximately 90% are singletons. What was sequenced was peripheral blood. The source is a human donor with active COVID-19. The donor label of this sample is uncertain. Both conserved end residues are trimmed from each CDR3.

J: TRBJ2-1
length: 15
V: TRBV11-3
CDR3: ASSFPLTSGGASEQF

J: TRBJ2-7
length: 14
V: TRBV7-2
CDR3: ASSTAGGGATGEQY

J: TRBJ1-6
length: 13
V: TRBV20-1
CDR3: SASVGTGSNSPLH

J: TRBJ1-2
length: 12
V: TRBV7-9
CDR3: ASSSYRESYGYT

J: TRBJ2-3
length: 17
V: TRBV21-1
CDR3: ANHKTIGQGLLSTDTQY

J: TRBJ1-4
length: 13
V: TRBV7-6
CDR3: ASSLARQGNEKLF

J: TRBJ2-7
length: 11
V: TRBV11-2
CDR3: ASSPGLVKRQY

J: TRBJ2-5
length: 12
V: TRBV6-5
CDR3: ASSKDFGQETQY

J: TRBJ1-1
length: 9
V: TRBV23-1
CDR3: ARAANTEAF

J: TRBJ2-3
length: 17
V: TRBV3-1/TRBV3-2
CDR3: ASSPTRRAGALGTDTQY

J: TRBJ2-7
length: 13
V: TRBV7-9
CDR3: ASSFYRDRGGEQY

J: TRBJ2-7
length: 13
V: TRBV19
CDR3: ASSIARTGQSRQY

J: TRBJ2-3
length: 14
V: TRBV2
CDR3: ASTHVTSSSTDTQY

J: TRBJ1-1
length: 11
V: TRBV10-3
CDR3: AISDGGRAEAF

J: TRBJ1-2
length: 13
V: TRBV29-1
CDR3: SGFTGSGGNYGYT

J: TRBJ1-2
length: 14
V: TRBV11-2
CDR3: ASSFSPGGRPYGYT

J: TRBJ2-1
length: 13
V: TRBV6-4
CDR3: ASSTLAGAYNEQF

J: TRBJ2-3
length: 13
V: TRBV5-1
CDR3: ASSLQGARADTQY

J: TRBJ1-1
length: 12
V: TRBV18
CDR3: ASLPPGAGTEAF

J: TRBJ1-3
length: 16
V: TRBV7-9
CDR3: ASSPRDSVRYSGNTIY

J: TRBJ1-5
length: 13
V: TRBV2
CDR3: ASSRDRGSSQPQH

J: TRBJ1-5
length: 12
V: TRBV4-1
CDR3: ASSQGLLNQPQH

J: TRBJ2-5
length: 13
V: TRBV5-4
CDR3: ASRPTPGGVETQY

J: TRBJ1-2
length: 12
V: TRBV7-2
CDR3: ASSLQGSMRGYT

J: TRBJ1-6
length: 13
V: TRBV27
CDR3: ASSRTGWNNSPLH

J: TRBJ1-1
length: 12
V: TRBV5-1
CDR3: ASSFKGQNTEAF

J: TRBJ2-2
length: 11
V: TRBV7-9
CDR3: ASSTPRTGELF

J: TRBJ2-6
length: 12
V: TRBV9
CDR3: ASSVGTGANVLT

J: TRBJ1-1
length: 12
V: TRBV5-5
CDR3: ASRSTNMNTEAF

J: TRBJ1-1
length: 14
V: TRBV5-8
CDR3: ASSLAIGGAKTEAF

J: TRBJ2-5
length: 11
V: TRBV18
CDR3: ASSPPWAETQY

J: TRBJ2-5
length: 11
V: TRBV18
CDR3: ASSPGLQETQY

J: TRBJ2-1
length: 12
V: TRBV7-2
CDR3: ASSLGLAWNEQF

J: TRBJ2-5
length: 11
V: TRBV25-1
CDR3: ASRQGARETQY

J: TRBJ1-2
length: 13
V: TRBV6-5
CDR3: ASSQGSTGAYGYT

J: TRBJ2-7
length: 14
V: TRBV18
CDR3: ASSRLAGDLSGEQY

J: TRBJ2-3
length: 13
V: TRBV9
CDR3: ASSGGGVGTDTQY

J: TRBJ1-3
length: 14
V: TRBV30
CDR3: AWSVSGVDSGNTIY

J: TRBJ1-1
length: 12
V: TRBV19
CDR3: ASSLQGGKTEAF

J: TRBJ2-2
length: 12
V: TRBV6-5
CDR3: ASSTGSNTGELF

J: TRBJ2-2
length: 13
V: TRBV7-3
CDR3: ASSLTLTNTGELF

J: TRBJ2-1
length: 18
V: TRBV5-1
CDR3: ASSYGLAGGPNSSYNEQF

J: TRBJ2-7
length: 12
V: TRBV4-1
CDR3: ASSGLAGGYEQY

J: TRBJ2-5
length: 14
V: TRBV4-2
CDR3: ASSLEVSGGEETQY

J: TRBJ2-6
length: 14
V: TRBV7-2
CDR3: ASSSQGAAGANVLT

J: TRBJ1-5
length: 14
V: TRBV7-8
CDR3: ASSSRGGLVNQPQH

J: TRBJ2-5
length: 11
V: TRBV12-3/TRBV12-4
CDR3: ASSNRVAETQY

J: TRBJ2-7
length: 12
V: TRBV7-2
CDR3: ASSAGLAVYEQY